This TCR beta chain stems from a study of cytomegalovirus exposure and HLA in healthy donors. The study's findings and limits: The study recorded 150 to 200 TCR beta chains that were cytomegalovirus-associated.

This clone was detected once. Its antigen remains unidentified. The CDR3 extends over 18 amino acids. Germline CDR1 reads PRHDT; CDR2 reads FYEKMQ (reference sequence). The junction had 16 bases not matched to a gene; V was cut back by 7 bases and J by 1 base. In the PCR, 60 Vbeta and 13 Jbeta primers were used. Assay: immunoSEQ multiplex PCR; the TCRdb copy retains only in-frame clones and omits some. The sample lists about 130,000 clones, 65% to 75% occurring once. This chain links TRBV13 with TRBJ2-4; 7 nucleotides match TRBD1. The sequenced sample was PBMCs. This TCR was sampled from a man aged 35-49 years in good health and CMV-seropositive. The CDR3 region is CASTNRGRQGRAKNIQYF. The CDR3 nucleotides read TGTGCCAGCACCAATCGAGGGCGACAGGGAAGGGCCAAAAACATTCAGTACTTC.